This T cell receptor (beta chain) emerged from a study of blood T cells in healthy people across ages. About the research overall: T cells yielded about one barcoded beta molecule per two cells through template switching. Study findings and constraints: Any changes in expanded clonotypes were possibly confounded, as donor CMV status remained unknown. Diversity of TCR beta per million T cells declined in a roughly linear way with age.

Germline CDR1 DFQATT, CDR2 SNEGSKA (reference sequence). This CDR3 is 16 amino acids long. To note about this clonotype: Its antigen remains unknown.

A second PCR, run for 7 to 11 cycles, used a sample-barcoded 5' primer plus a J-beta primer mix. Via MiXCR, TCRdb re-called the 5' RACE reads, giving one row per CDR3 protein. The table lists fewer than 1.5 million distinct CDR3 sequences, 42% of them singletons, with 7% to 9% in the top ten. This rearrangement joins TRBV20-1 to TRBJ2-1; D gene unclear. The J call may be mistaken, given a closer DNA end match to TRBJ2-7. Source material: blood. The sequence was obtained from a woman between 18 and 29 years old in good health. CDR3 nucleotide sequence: TGCAGTGCTAGATACCCCGCTCCACGCTCCTACAATGAGCAGTACTTC. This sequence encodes CSARYPAPRSYNEQYF.